The clone carrying this T cell receptor beta chain was observed many times. Its specificity is unknown. TCRdb re-called the reads through MiXCR, storing one row per CDR3 protein. The repertoire has about 740,000 distinct CDR3 sequences, roughly 33% of them found once; the top ten carry 15% to 20%. These data are taken from a study of T cell repertoires in cytomegalovirus infection. As for the study in general: The study used recently identified HLA-C-restricted and well-studied HLA-B-restricted CMV epitopes. Public TCR beta signature analysis indicated the presence of both CMV infection and matching HLA type.

Looked up from germline, CDR1 is MNHEY and CDR2 is SVGEGT. Deletions cut 2 bases from V and 3 bases from J, with 14 bases between. This CDR3 spans 16 amino acids. General study findings and limits: It was HLA-C-restricted CMV-specific TCR beta clonotypes that dominated the response ex vivo. Carriers of CMV and the relevant HLA type were discriminated by public TCR beta frequency.

The source was cultured PBMCs, collected from culture after CMV antigen stimulation. V gene TRBV6-2 or TRBV6-3 combines with J gene TRBJ2-1; perhaps TRBD1 as D (5 bases). The origin of this receptor is a human donor in good health (CMV status not recorded). Some clones in this sample may be carry-over from other donors' samples. CDR3 sequence reads: CASSYLRDALYNEQFF. The CDR3 bases are TGTGCCAGCAGTTACCTCAGGGATGCCCTCTACAATGAGCAGTTCTTC.